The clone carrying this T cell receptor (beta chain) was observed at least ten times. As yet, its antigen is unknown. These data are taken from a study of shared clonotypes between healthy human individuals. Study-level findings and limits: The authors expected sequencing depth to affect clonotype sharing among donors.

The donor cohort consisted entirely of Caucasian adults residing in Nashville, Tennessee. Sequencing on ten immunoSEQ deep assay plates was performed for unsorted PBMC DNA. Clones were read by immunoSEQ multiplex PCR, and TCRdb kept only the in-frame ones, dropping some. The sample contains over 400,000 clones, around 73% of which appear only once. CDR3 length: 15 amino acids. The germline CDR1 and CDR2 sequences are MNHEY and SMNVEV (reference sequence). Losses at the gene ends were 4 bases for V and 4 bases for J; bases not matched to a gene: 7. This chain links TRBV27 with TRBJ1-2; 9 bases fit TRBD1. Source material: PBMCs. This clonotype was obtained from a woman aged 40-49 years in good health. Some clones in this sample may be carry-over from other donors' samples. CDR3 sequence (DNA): TGTGCCAGCAGTTGGGGACAGGGAGGTGCCTATGGCTACACCTTC. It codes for CASSWGQGGAYGYTF.